This paragraph reports one T cell receptor (beta chain). The antigen remains unidentified. The data originate from a study of T cell responses to AZD1222 COVID-19 vaccine. Study results and caveats: Spike-spanning, vaccine-associated CD4 TCRs were dominant at 160-218 and 743-854. An increase in Spike-specific TCR breadth and depth was observed after two AZD1222 doses. Researchers took repertoire samples only after the peak T cell response had come. It should be noted that donors were predominantly white British and more often female, and clonal diversity was possibly underestimated.

The CDR3 has 13 amino acids. Germline CDR1 is GTSNPN and CDR2 is SVGIG (reference sequence). The ends were cut back, 5 bases at V and 3 bases at J, with 13 bases in the middle. Libraries were prepared by immunoSEQ multiplex PCR; TCRdb keeps only in-frame clonotypes and omits some of them. The sample lists around 120,000 clones, about 90% seen once, with 1.1% in the top ten. Sequenced here: peripheral blood, sampled on day 0 of AZD1222 vaccination. This sequence was found in an adult in good health. The chain combines TRBV30 with TRBJ1-2, with D perhaps TRBD1 (5 bases). The CDR3 nucleotides read TGTGCCTGGGGATCCGGGGCCTACTATGGCTACACCTTC. As protein: CAWGSGAYYGYTF.